Described below is a single T cell receptor beta chain sequence and its context. Germline CDR1 is SGHTA and CDR2 is FQGNSA. This CDR3 comprises 14 residues. V dropped 5 bases and J dropped 2; count of bases not matched to a gene: 3. Some clones are missing from TCRdb's copy, which holds only in-frame ones; the method was immunoSEQ multiplex PCR. This table has 200,000 to 250,000 clones, roughly 83% appearing once. The sample belongs to a study of blood T cell repertoires in COVID-19. The clonotype was recovered from a woman aged 40 to 49 with acute COVID-19. The specimen sequenced was PBMCs or T cells enriched from blood (not recorded which). The genes are TRBV7-2 and TRBJ1-3; 7 nucleotides match TRBD1. CDR3 bases: TGTGCCAGCAGCCCGGGACAGCCTGGAAACACCATATATTTT. Translated, it gives CASSPGQPGNTIYF.